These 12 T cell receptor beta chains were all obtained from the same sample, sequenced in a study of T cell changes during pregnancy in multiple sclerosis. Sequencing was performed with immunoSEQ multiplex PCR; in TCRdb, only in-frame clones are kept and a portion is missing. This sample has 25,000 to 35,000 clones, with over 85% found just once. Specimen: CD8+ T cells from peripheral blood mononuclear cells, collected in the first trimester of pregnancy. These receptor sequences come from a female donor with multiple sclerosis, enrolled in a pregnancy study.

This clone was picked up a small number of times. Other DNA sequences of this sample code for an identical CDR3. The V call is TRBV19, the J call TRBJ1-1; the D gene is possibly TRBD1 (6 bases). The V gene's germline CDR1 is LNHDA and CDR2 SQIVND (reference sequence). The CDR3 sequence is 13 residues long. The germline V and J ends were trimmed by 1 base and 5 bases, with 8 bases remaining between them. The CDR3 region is CASSIGTATEAFF. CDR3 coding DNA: TGTGCCAGTAGTATAGGGACAGCAACTGAAGCTTTCTTT.

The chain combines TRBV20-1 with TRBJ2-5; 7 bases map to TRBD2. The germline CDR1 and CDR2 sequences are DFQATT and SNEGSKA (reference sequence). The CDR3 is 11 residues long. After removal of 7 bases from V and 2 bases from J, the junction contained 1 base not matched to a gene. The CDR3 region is CSGGGQETQYF. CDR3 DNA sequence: TGCAGTGGGGGGGGGCAAGAGACCCAGTACTTC.

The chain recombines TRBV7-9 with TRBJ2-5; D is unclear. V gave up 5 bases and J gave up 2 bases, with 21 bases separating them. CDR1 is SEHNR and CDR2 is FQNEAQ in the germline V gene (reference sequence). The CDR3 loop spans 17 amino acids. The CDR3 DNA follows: TGTGCCAGCAGCGATACATCCCTCCTCCTTAATCAAGAGACCCAGTACTTC. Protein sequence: CASSDTSLLLNQETQYF. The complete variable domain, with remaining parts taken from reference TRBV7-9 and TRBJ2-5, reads DTGVSQNPRHKITKRGQNVTFRCDPISEHNRLYWYRQTLGQGPEFLTYFQNEAQLEKSRLLSDRFSAERPKGSFSTLEIQRTEQGDSAMYLCASSDTSLLLNQETQYFGPGTRLLVL.

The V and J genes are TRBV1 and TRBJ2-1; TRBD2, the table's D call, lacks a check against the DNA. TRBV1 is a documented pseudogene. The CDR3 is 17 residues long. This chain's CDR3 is CTSSPLSGKSSYNEQFF. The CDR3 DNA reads TGCACCAGCAGCCCACTTTCCGGGAAGAGCTCCTACAATGAGCAGTTCTTC.

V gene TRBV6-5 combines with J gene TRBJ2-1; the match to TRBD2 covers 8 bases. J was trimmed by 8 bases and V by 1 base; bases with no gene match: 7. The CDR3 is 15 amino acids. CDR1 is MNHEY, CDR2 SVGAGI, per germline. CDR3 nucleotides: TGTGCCAGCAGTTACTTGGGCGGGAGGTGGGATGAGCAGTTCTTC. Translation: CASSYLGGRWDEQFF.

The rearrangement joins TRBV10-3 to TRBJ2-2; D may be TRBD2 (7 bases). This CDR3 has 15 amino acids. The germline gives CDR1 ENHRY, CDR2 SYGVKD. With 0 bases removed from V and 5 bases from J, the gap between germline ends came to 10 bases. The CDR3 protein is CAISESRGGTGELFF. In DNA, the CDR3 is TGTGCCATCAGTGAGTCCAGGGGAGGGACCGGGGAGCTGTTTTTT.

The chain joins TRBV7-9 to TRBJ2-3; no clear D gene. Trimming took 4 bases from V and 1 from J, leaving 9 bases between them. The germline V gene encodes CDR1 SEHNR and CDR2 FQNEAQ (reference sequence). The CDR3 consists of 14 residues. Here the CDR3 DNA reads TGTGCCAGCAGCTCCAAATCCCGCACAGATACGCAGTATTTT. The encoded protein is CASSSKSRTDTQYF.

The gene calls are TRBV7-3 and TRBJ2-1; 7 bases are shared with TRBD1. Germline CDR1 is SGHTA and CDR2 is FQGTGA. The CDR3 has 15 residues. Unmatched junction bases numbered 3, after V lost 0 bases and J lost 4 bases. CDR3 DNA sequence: TGTGCCAGCAGCTTAACTGGGACAGAGTACAATGAGCAGTTCTTC. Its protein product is CASSLTGTEYNEQFF.

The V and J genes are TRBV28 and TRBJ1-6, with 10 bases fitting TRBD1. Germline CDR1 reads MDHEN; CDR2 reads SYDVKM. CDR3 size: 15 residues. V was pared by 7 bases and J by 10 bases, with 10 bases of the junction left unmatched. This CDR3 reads CASTYPGTGDSPLHF. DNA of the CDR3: TGTGCCAGCACCTACCCCGGGACAGGGGACTCACCCCTCCACTTT.

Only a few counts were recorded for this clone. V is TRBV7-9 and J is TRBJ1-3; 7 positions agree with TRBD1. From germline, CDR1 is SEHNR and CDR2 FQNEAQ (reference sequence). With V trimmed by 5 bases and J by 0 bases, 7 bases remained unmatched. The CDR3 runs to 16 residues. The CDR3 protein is CASSTRQGSSGNTIYF. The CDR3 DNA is TGTGCCAGCAGCACCCGACAGGGAAGCTCTGGAAACACCATATATTTT.

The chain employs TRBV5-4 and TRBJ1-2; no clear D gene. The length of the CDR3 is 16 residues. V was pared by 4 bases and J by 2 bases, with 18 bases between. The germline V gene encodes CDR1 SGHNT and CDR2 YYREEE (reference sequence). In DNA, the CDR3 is TGTGCCAGCAGCCATCCTCCCGAGACTCCGAACTATGGCTACACCTTC. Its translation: CASSHPPETPNYGYTF.

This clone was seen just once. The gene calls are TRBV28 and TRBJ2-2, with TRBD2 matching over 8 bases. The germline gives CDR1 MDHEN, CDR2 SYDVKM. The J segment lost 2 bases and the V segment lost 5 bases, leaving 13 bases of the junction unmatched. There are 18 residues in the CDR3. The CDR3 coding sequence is TGTGCCAGCAGTCCCCTAAGTAGCGGGATATCCAACACCGGGGAGCTGTTTTTT. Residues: CASSPLSSGISNTGELFF.